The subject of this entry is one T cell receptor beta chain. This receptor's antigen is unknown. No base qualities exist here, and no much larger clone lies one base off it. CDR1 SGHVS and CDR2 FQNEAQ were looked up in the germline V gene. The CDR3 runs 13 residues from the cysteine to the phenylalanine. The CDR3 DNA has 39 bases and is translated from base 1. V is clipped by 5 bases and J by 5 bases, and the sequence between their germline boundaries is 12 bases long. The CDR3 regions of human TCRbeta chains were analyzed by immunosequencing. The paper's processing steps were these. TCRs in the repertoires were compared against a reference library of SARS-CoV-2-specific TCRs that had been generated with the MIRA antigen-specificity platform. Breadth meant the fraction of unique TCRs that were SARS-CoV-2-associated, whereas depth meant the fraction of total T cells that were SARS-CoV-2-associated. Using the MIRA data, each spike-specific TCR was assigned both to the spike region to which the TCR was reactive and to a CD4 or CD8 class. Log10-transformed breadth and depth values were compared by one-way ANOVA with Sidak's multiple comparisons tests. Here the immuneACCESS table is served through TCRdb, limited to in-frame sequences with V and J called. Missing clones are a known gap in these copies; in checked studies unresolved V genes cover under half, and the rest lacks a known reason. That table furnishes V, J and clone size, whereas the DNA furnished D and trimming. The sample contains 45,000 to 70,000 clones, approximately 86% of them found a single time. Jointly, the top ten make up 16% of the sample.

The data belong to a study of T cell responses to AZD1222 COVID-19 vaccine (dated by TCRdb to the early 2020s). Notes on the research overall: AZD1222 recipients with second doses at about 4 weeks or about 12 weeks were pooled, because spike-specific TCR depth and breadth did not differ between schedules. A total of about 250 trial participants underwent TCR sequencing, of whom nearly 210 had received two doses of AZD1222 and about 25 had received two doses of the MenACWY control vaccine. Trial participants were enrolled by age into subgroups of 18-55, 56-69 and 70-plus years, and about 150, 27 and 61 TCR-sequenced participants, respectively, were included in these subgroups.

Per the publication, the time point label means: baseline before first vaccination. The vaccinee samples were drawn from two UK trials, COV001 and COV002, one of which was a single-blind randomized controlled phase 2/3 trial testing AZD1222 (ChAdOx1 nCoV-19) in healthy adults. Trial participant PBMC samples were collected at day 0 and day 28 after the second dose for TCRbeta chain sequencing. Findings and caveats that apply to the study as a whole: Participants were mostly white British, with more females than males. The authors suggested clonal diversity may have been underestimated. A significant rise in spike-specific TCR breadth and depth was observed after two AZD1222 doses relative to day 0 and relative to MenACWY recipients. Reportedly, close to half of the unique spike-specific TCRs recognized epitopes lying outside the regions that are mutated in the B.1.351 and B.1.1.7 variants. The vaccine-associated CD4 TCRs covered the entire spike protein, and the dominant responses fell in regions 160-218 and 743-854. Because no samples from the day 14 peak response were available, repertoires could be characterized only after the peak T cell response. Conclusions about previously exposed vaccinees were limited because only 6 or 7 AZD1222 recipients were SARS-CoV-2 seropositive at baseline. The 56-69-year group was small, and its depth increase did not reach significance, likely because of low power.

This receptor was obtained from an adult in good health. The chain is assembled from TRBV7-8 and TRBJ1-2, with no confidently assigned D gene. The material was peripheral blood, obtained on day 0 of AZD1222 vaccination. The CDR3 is CASSEDGRYGYTF. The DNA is TGTGCCAGCAGCGAGGACGGTAGATATGGCTACACCTTC.